The rows below give T cell receptor beta chains drawn from one sample of a study of CD8 T cells in Susac syndrome. One entry per CDR3 protein results from TCRdb running MiXCR on the immunoSEQ multiplex PCR reads. The sample yields approximately 190,000 distinct CDR3 sequences, about 96% seen once. What was sequenced was CD4+ T cells from PBMCs. The receptors come from a human donor with multiple sclerosis. CDR3s include the opening cysteine and the closing phenylalanine or tryptophan. The D gene is left open where the match is weak. The listing skips clone size in some rows; elsewhere it reads once, few, many or a size class.

TRBD2	.	TRBJ2-1	TRBV3-1	CASSQDMGGSSYNEQFF	TGTGCCAGCAGCCAAGATATGGGCGGGAGCTCCTACAATGAGCAGTTCTTC
.	.	TRBJ2-2	TRBV29-1	CSVEGYIAGELFF	TGCAGCGTTGAGGGGTACATCGCCGGGGAGCTGTTTTTT
.	.	TRBJ1-1	TRBV5-1	CASSSWGSEAFF	TGCGCCAGCAGCTCGTGGGGCAGTGAAGCTTTCTTT
.	few	TRBJ2-3	TRBV29-1	CSVDVRVDTQYF	TGCAGCGTTGATGTCCGTGTGGATACGCAGTATTTT
TRBD2	.	TRBJ2-2	TRBV20-1	CSARTSGSVNGELFF	TGCAGTGCTAGGACTAGCGGGAGTGTGAACGGGGAGCTGTTTTTT
TRBD1	.	TRBJ1-2	TRBV6-5	CASSSVAGGDYGYTF	TGTGCCAGCAGTTCCGTGGCAGGGGGGGACTATGGCTACACCTTC
TRBD2	.	TRBJ2-1	TRBV20-1	CSAPTTGRASYNEQFF	TGCAGTGCTCCTACGACTGGGAGGGCCTCCTACAATGAGCAGTTCTTC
.	.	TRBJ2-1	TRBV20-1	CSARRALGVNEQFF	TGCAGTGCTAGACGGGCCCTAGGGGTCAATGAGCAGTTCTTC
TRBD1	.	TRBJ1-1	TRBV5-1	CANSLRDSGNTEAFF	TGCGCCAACAGCCTCCGGGACAGTGGGAACACTGAAGCTTTCTTT
.	.	TRBJ1-4	TRBV29-1	CSVEFGPNEKLFF	TGCAGCGTTGAATTCGGGCCTAATGAAAAACTGTTTTTT
.	.	TRBJ2-1	TRBV29-1	CSVPGLYNEQFF	TGCAGTGTACCGGGACTGTACAATGAGCAGTTCTTC
TRBD1	.	TRBJ1-1	TRBV28	CASSRTGAHTEAFF	TGTGCCAGCAGCCGGACAGGGGCTCACACTGAAGCTTTCTTT
.	.	TRBJ2-3	TRBV3-1	CASGLLAGTDTQYF	TGTGCCAGCGGACTCCTGGCCGGCACAGATACGCAGTATTTT
TRBD1	.	TRBJ1-2	TRBV7-2	CASSLTGVTAYGYTF	TGTGCCAGCAGCCTTACAGGGGTTACCGCTTATGGCTACACCTTC
.	once	TRBJ2-7	TRBV29-1	CSVAVATYEQYF	TGCAGCGTTGCGGTGGCAACCTACGAGCAGTACTTC
TRBD2	.	TRBJ2-4	TRBV5-1	CASSQVAGEKNIQYF	TGCGCCAGCAGCCAGGTAGCGGGGGAGAAAAACATTCAGTACTTC
.	few	TRBJ2-2	TRBV5-4	CASSLGAGELFF	TGTGCCAGCAGCTTGGGAGCCGGGGAGCTGTTTTTT
.	.	TRBJ2-6	TRBV9	CASSVERPPGANVLTF	TGTGCCAGCAGCGTAGAAAGGCCGCCTGGGGCCAACGTCCTGACTTTC
.	.	TRBJ1-5	TRBV15	CATSRVRVTLHNQPQHF	TGTGCCACCAGCAGAGTTAGGGTGACACTACACAATCAGCCCCAGCATTTT
.	.	TRBJ2-1	TRBV12-3/TRBV12-4	CASSPTGGGWVEQFF	TGTGCCAGCAGCCCAACGGGGGGCGGTTGGGTTGAGCAGTTCTTC
TRBD1	.	TRBJ2-1	TRBV4-1	CASSPRDRGLSEQFF	TGCGCCAGCAGCCCACGGGACAGGGGACTGAGTGAGCAGTTCTTC
.	.	TRBJ2-2	TRBV3-1	CASSQPLATGELFF	TGTGCCAGCAGCCAACCTTTGGCGACCGGGGAGCTGTTTTTT
.	.	TRBJ2-2	TRBV11-2	CASSPQERGELFF	TGTGCCAGCAGCCCGCAAGAGCGCGGGGAGCTGTTTTTT
.	.	TRBJ2-7	TRBV4-1	CASSQVVTSSYEQYF	TGCGCCAGCAGCCAGGTCGTGACCAGCTCCTACGAGCAGTACTTC
.	.	TRBJ2-3	TRBV12-3/TRBV12-4	CASSFLSDTQYF	TGTGCCAGCAGTTTCCTCTCCGATACGCAGTATTTT
.	.	TRBJ2-2	TRBV12-3/TRBV12-4	CASSFPDRPGELFF	TGTGCCAGCAGTTTCCCGGACAGACCCGGGGAGCTGTTTTTT
.	.	TRBJ1-1	TRBV3-1	CASSQQGAWNTEAFF	TGTGCCAGCAGCCAGCAGGGTGCGTGGAACACTGAAGCTTTCTTT
.	.	TRBJ2-1	TRBV7-2	CASSPPAGGGNEQFF	TGTGCCAGCAGCCCCCCCGCAGGTGGTGGGAATGAGCAGTTCTTC